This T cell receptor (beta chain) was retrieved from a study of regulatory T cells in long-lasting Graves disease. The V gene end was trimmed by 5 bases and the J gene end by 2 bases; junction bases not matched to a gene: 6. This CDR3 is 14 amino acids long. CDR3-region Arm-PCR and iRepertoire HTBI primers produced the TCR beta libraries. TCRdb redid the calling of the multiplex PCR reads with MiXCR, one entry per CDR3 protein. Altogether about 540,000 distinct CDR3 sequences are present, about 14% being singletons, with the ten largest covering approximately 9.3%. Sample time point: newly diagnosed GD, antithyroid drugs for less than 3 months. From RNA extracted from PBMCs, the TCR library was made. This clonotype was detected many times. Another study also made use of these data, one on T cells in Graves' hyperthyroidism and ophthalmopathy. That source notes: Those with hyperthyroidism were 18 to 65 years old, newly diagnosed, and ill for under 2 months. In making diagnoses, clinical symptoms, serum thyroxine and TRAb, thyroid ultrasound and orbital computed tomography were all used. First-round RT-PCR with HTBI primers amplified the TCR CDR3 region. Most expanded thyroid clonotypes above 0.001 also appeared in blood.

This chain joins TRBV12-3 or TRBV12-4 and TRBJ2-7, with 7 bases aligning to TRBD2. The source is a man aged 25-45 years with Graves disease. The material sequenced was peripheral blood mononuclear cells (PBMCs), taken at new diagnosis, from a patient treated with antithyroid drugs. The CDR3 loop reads CASSLSGMTYEQYF. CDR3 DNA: TGTGCCAGCAGTCTAAGCGGGATGACCTACGAGCAGTACTTC.